This T cell receptor (beta chain) comes out of a study of blood T cell repertoires in COVID-19. In the study overall: The United States, Italy and Spain were the sources of the acute and convalescent COVID-19 samples. Sources were T cells, B-cell-depleted T cells, or PBMCs; the material itself was cDNA or gDNA.

Germline V gene data show CDR1 as SGHDT and CDR2 as YYEEEE. The CDR3 is made up of 15 amino acids. Trimming cost V 4 bases and J 0 bases, with 14 bases left between them. Per the authors' pipeline: From reference gene primer amplification, estimates of nucleated cell counts were derived. Profiled with immunoSEQ multiplex PCR; TCRdb holds only in-frame clones, not every one. The DNA gave D and trimming, while V, J and clone size come from that table. In the table there are roughly 53,000 clones, 80% to 90% of which are singletons. This TCR was recovered from a man between 60 and 75 years old with acute or convalescent COVID-19. This sequence joins TRBV5-6 and TRBJ2-7, with D perhaps matching TRBD1 (6 bases). The sequenced sample consisted of peripheral blood. For the CDR3, the DNA is TGTGCCAGCAGCCCAAATCAGGGGATCTCCTACGAGCAGTACTTC. Residues: CASSPNQGISYEQYF.